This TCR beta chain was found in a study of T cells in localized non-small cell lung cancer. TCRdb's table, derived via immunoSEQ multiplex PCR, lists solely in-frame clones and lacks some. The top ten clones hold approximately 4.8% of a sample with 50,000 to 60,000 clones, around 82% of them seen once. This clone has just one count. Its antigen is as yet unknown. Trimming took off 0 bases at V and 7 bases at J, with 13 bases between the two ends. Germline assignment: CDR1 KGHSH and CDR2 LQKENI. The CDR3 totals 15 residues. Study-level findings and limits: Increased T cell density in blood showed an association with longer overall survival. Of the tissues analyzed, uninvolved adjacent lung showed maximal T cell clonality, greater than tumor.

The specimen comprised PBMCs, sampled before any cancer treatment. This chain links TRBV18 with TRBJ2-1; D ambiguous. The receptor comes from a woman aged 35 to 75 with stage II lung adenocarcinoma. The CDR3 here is CASSPPRTVWNEQFF. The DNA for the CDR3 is TGTGCCAGCTCACCACCGAGGACGGTCTGGAATGAGCAGTTCTTC. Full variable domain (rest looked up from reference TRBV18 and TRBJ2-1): NAGVMQNPRHLVRRRGQEARLRCSPMKGHSHVYWYRQLPEEGLKFMVYLQKENIIDESGMPKERFSAEFPKEGPSILRIQQVVRGDSAAYFCASSPPRTVWNEQFFGPGTRLTVL.